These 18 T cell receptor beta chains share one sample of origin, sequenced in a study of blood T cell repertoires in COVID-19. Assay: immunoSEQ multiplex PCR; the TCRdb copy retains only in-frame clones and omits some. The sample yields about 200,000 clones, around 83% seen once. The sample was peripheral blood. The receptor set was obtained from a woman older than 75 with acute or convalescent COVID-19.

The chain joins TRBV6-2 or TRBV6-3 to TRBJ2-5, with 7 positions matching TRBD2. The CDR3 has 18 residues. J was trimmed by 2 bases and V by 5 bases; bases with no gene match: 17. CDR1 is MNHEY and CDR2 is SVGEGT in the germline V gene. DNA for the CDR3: TGTGCCAGCAGTGTCACTAGCGCCTACCAAGCCTTACAAGAGACCCAGTACTTC. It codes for CASSVTSAYQALQETQYF.

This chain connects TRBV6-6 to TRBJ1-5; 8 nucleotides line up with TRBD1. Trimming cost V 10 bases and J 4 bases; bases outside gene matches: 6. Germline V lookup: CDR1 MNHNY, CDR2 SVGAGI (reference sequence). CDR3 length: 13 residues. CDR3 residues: CATSDRGNQPQHF. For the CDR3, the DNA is TGTGCCACCTCCGACAGGGGAAATCAGCCCCAGCATTTT.

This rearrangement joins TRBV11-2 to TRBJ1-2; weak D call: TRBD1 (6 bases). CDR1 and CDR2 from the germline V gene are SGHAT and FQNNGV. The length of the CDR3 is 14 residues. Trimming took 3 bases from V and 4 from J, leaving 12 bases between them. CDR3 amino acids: CASSFAGAAYGYTF. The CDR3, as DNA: TGTGCCAGCAGCTTCGCGGGGGCGGCCTATGGCTACACCTTC.

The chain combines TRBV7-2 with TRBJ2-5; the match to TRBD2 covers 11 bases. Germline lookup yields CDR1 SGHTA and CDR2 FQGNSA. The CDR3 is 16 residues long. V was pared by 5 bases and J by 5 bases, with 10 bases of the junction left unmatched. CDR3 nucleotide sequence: TGTGCCAGCAGCCCCCGCACTAGCGGGAGTGTGGAGACCCAGTACTTC. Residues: CASSPRTSGSVETQYF.

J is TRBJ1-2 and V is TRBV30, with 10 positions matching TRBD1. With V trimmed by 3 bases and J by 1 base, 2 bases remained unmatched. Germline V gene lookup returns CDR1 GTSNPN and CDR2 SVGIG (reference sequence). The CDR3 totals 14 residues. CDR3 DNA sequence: TGTGCCTGGAGGGGGACAGGGGATAACTATGGCTACACCTTC. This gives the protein CAWRGTGDNYGYTF.

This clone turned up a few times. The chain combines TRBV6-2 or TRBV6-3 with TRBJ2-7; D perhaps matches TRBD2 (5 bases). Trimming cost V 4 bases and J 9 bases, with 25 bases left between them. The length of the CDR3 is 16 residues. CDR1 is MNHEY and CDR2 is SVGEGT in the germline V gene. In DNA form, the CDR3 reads TGTGCCAGCAGTTCCCTACGACGGGGATTGGGGTATTTGCAGTACTTC. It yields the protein CASSSLRRGLGYLQYF.

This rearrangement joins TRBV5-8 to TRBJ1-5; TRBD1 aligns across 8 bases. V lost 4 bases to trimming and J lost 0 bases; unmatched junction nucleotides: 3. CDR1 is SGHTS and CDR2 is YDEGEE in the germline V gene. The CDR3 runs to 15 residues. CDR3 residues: CASSQTGDSNQPQHF. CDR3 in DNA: TGTGCCAGCAGCCAGACAGGGGATAGCAATCAGCCCCAGCATTTT.

The CDR3 here is CASSGTVGTTTYNEQFF. In DNA form, the CDR3 reads TGTGCCAGCAGCGGAACTGTCGGGACAACTACTTACAATGAGCAGTTCTTC. The genes are TRBV9 and TRBJ2-1, with D perhaps TRBD1 (6 bases). Trimming took off 3 bases at V and 4 bases at J, with 20 bases between the two ends. This CDR3 contains 17 residues. The germline CDR1 and CDR2 sequences are SGDLS and YYNGEE.

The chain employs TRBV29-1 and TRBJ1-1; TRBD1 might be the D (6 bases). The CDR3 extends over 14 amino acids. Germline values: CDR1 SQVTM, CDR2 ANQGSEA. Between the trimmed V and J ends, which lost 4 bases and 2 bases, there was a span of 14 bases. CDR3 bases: TGCAGCGTTGTGGAGGACAGACGAAACACTGAAGCTTTCTTT. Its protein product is CSVVEDRRNTEAFF.

CDR3 nucleotide sequence: TGTGCCAGCAGCTTAGGTCCCGGGAGGGCCTACGAGCAGTACTTC. Translating gives CASSLGPGRAYEQYF. The V and J genes are TRBV11-3 and TRBJ2-7, with 8 bases lining up with TRBD2. Germline V lookup: CDR1 SGHNT, CDR2 YENEEA. V gave up 1 base and J gave up 2 bases; unmatched junction bases: 4. This CDR3 has 15 residues.

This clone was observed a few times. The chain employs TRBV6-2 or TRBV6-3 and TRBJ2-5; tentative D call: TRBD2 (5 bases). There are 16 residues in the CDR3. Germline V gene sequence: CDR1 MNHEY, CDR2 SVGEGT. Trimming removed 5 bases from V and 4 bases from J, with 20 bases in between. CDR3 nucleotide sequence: TGTGCCAGCAGTACCCGTACGAGCGGAGGTCGAGAGACCCAGTACTTC. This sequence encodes CASSTRTSGGRETQYF.

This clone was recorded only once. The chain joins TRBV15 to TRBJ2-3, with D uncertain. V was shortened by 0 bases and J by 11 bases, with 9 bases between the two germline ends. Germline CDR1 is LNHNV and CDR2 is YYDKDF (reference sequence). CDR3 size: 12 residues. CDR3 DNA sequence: TGTGCCACCAGCAGAGATAGAGGAAAGCAGTATTTT. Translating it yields CATSRDRGKQYF.

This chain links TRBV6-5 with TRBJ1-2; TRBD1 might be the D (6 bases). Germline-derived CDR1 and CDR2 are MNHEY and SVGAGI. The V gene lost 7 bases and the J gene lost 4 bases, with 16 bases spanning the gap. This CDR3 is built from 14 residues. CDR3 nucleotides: TGTGCCAGCACCGAACAGGGAACGGGCTATGGCTACACCTTC. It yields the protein CASTEQGTGYGYTF.

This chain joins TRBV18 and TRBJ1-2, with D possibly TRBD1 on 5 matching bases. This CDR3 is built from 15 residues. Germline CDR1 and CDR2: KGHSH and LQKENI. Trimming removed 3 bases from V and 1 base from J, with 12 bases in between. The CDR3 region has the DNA TGTGCCAGCTCACCCTTAACAGGAGATAACTATGGCTACACCTTC. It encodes CASSPLTGDNYGYTF.

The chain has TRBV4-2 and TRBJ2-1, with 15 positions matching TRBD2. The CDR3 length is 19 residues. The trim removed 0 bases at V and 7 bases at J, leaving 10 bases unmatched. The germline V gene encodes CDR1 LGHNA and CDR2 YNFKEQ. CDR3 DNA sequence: TGTGCCAGCAGCCAAGATGACTATACCGGGACTAGCGGGAGGAATGAGCAGTTCTTC. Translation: CASSQDDYTGTSGRNEQFF.

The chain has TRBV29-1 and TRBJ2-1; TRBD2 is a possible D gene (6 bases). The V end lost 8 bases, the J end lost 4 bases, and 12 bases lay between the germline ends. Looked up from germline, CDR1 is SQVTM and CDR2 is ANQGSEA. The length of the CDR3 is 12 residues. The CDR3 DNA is TGCAGCTTAGGACTACTATACAATGAGCAGTTCTTC. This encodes CSLGLLYNEQFF.

The CDR3 loop reads CASSLGGGARNQPQHF. The CDR3 nucleotides are TGTGCCAGTAGCCTCGGAGGGGGGGCAAGGAATCAGCCCCAGCATTTT. The rearrangement uses TRBV19 and TRBJ1-5; weak D call: TRBD1 (6 bases). Deletions cut 6 bases from V and 4 bases from J, with 19 bases between. Germline-derived CDR1 and CDR2 are LNHDA and SQIVND (reference sequence). The CDR3 consists of 16 residues.

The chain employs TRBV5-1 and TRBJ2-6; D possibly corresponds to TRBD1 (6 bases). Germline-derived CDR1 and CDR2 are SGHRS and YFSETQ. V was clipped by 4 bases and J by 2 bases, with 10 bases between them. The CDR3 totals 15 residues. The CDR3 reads CASSITGPGANVLTF. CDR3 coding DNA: TGCGCCAGCAGCATAACAGGGCCTGGGGCCAACGTCCTGACTTTC.